One TCR beta chain is described in this entry. Its antigen is currently unknown. This sample stems from a study of T cell responses to AZD1222 COVID-19 vaccine. Here immunoSEQ multiplex PCR was the method, and the copy in TCRdb shows in-frame clones only, minus some. This table has about 160,000 clones, 94% appearing once. Germline CDR1 LGHNA, CDR2 YSLEER. V was clipped by 0 bases and J by 2 bases, with 11 bases between them. The CDR3 runs to 16 residues. Whole-study results and caveats: Spike-specific TCR repertoires showed rising breadth and depth after two AZD1222 doses. Nearly half of spike-specific TCRs reportedly target variant regions that are unmutated in the B.1.351 and B.1.1.7 variants.

This sample comprised peripheral blood, obtained on day 0 of AZD1222 vaccination. The chain joins TRBV4-3 to TRBJ1-5; D call uncertain. This TCR was sampled from an adult in good health. For the CDR3, the DNA is TGCGCCAGCAGCCAAGATGTTGGGGTTGGCAATCAGCCCCAGCATTTT. Translation: CASSQDVGVGNQPQHF.